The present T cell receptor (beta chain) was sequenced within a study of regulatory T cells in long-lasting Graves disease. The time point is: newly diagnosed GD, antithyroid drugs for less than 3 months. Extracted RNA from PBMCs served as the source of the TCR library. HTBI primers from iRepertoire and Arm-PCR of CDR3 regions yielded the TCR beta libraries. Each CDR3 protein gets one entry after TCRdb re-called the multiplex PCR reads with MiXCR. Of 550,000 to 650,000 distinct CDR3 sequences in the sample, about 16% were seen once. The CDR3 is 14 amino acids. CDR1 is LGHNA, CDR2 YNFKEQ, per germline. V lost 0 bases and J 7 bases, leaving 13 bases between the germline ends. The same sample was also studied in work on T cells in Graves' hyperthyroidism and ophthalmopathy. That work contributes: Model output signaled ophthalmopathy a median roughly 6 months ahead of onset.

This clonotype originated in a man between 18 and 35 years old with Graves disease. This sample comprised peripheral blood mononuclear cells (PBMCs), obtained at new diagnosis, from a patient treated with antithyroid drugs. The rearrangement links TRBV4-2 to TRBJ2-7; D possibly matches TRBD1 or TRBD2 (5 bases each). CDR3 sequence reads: CASSQEGVGNEQYF. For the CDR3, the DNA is TGTGCCAGCAGCCAAGAGGGGGTGGGGAATGAGCAGTACTTC.